Each of the 2 T cell receptor beta chains below was sequenced from the same sample in a study of T cell repertoires in cytomegalovirus infection (dated by TCRdb to about 2019). Instrument used: Illumina HiSeq 1500. TCRdb trimmed the raw reads at Q25, called clones with MiXCR and kept productive beta chains. Here each entry gathers all rows of one CDR3 protein and keeps the most common genes and DNA. The sample records around 530,000 distinct CDR3 sequences, approximately 15% of which are singletons. Of the sample, more than 20% falls within the top ten clones. The sequencing input was CD8+ T cells from PBMCs. The source is a human donor in good health (CMV status not recorded). Some clones in this sample may be carry-over from other donors' samples.

The chain couples TRBV5-6 to TRBJ2-3, with a possible D match to TRBD1 (6 bases). The CDR3 is made up of 14 amino acids. Germline CDR1 and CDR2: SGHDT and YYEEEE. V lost 0 bases, J lost 2 bases, and 7 bases lay in between. CDR3 sequence reads: CASSLGDITDTQYF. The CDR3 nucleotides are TGTGCCAGCAGCTTGGGGGACATCACAGATACGCAGTATTTT.

Comment on this clonotype: A much bigger clone sits one base away, suggesting this may be a read error. The genes are TRBV27 and TRBJ1-1; D remains ambiguous. V gave up 7 bases and J gave up 0 bases, with 24 bases separating them. Germline loops: CDR1 MNHEY, CDR2 SMNVEV (reference sequence). The CDR3 extends over 18 amino acids. CDR3 DNA: TGTGCCAGCATTTCACCCGCAGGAGGCAGTGGCATGAACACTGAAGCTTTCTTT. Its protein is CASISPAGGSGMNTEAFF.